This T cell receptor beta chain was sequenced during a study of T-cell reconstitution after alpha-beta-depleted transplantation in children. The TCRbeta library was prepared with unique molecular identifiers. TCRdb re-analysed the PCR reads in MiXCR, keeping a single row per CDR3 protein. The profile shows about 110,000 distinct CDR3 sequences, roughly 6.1% of them singletons. The CDR3 is 14 residues long. Germline V lookup: CDR1 LGHNA, CDR2 YSLEER. The V end was cut by 1 base, the J end by 8 bases, with 12 bases between. This sequence was found in a male patient between 2 and 9 years old who had a stem cell transplant for acute lymphoblastic leukemia, so the T cells may come from the graft donor. The rearrangement links TRBV4-3 to TRBJ2-1; D possibly corresponds to TRBD2 (6 bases). The material was PBMCs, mostly from graft donor cells, obtained 360 days after TCRalphabeta/CD19-depleted stem cell transplant. The CDR3 region has the DNA TGCGCCAGCAGCCAAGCCGGGAGCTGGGATGAGCAGTTCTTC. Residues: CASSQAGSWDEQFF.